A single sample gave rise to the 32 T cell receptor beta chains below, sequenced in a study of shared clonotypes between healthy human individuals. Terminally differentiated effector memory CD45RA+ cells were excluded by CCR7 positive selection of CD45RO-negative cells. Measured with immunoSEQ multiplex PCR; TCRdb has only the in-frame clones, and not every one. This table holds hundreds of thousands of clones, roughly 96% found once. The sample taken for sequencing was naive CD8+ T cells sorted from blood. The source of these receptors is a woman in her twenties or thirties in good health.

The chain has TRBV30 and TRBJ2-1, with 9 bases lining up with TRBD2. CDR1 GTSNPN and CDR2 SVGIG come from the germline V gene (reference sequence). V shed 8 bases and J 5 bases; nucleotides not matched to a gene: 7. The CDR3 sequence is 13 residues long. The CDR3: CAGGVAGDNEQFF. CDR3 sequence (DNA): TGTGCCGGAGGGGTAGCGGGAGACAATGAGCAGTTCTTC. Full variable domain (rest looked up from reference TRBV30 and TRBJ2-1): SQTIHQWPATLVQPVGSPLSLECTVEGTSNPNLYWYRQAAGRGLQLLFYSVGIGQISSEVPQNLSASRPQDRQFILSSKKLLLSDSGFYLCAGGVAGDNEQFFGPGTRLTVL.

This chain uses TRBV2 with TRBJ2-7; D remains unclear. V was pared by 3 bases and J by 3 bases, with 15 bases between. Per the germline V gene, CDR1 is SNHLY and CDR2 is FYNNEI. The CDR3 is made up of 15 amino acids. The CDR3 region has the DNA TGTGCCAGCAGTGATACCAAAACTGACATCTACGAGCAGTACTTC. It specifies CASSDTKTDIYEQYF. The full variable domain, its missing parts supplied by reference TRBV2 and TRBJ2-7, is EPEVTQTPSHQVTQMGQEVILRCVPISNHLYFYWYRQILGQKVEFLVSFYNNEISEKSEIFDDQFSVERPDGSNFTLKIRSTKLEDSAMYFCASSDTKTDIYEQYFGPGTRLTVT.

This sequence joins TRBV14 and TRBJ2-5, with 8 positions matching TRBD1. The DNA end lines up better with TRBJ2-7; the J call may be wrong. CDR3 size: 16 residues. The V gene's germline CDR1 is SGHDN and CDR2 FVKESK. The CDR3 bases are TGTGCCAGCAGCCAAGATCGTGGGACAGGCTCCTACGAGCAGTACTTC. As protein: CASSQDRGTGSYEQYF.

The rearrangement links TRBV27 to TRBJ1-1; TRBD1 matches 7 bases. The CDR3 contains 17 residues. The junction had 12 bases not matched to a gene; V was cut back by 5 bases and J by 0 bases. Per the germline V gene, CDR1 is MNHEY and CDR2 is SMNVEV (reference sequence). The CDR3 loop is CASSVRGQITLNTEAFF. CDR3 nucleotides: TGTGCCAGCAGTGTAAGGGGGCAAATAACTCTGAACACTGAAGCTTTCTTT.

The genes are TRBV27 and TRBJ2-2; no clear D gene. CDR3 length equals 16 residues. In germline, CDR1 is MNHEY, CDR2 SMNVEV (reference sequence). V was shortened by 2 bases and J by 0 bases, with 10 bases between the two germline ends. The CDR3, as DNA: TGTGCCAGCAGTTTAGTACGGGCTACGAACACCGGGGAGCTGTTTTTT. Amino acids: CASSLVRATNTGELFF.

The chain couples TRBV7-2 to TRBJ2-1; TRBD2 aligns across 11 bases. CDR3 length: 15 residues. Germline CDR1 reads SGHTA; CDR2 reads FQGNSA. Unmatched junction bases numbered 3, after V lost 3 bases and J lost 5 bases. CDR3 bases: TGTGCCAGCAGCTTTACTAGCGGGAGTAACAATGAGCAGTTCTTC. It specifies CASSFTSGSNNEQFF.

This sequence joins TRBV5-4 and TRBJ2-2; 8 bases map to TRBD1. Germline V CDR1 and CDR2: SGHNT, YYREEE (reference sequence). V shed 0 bases and J 7 bases; nucleotides not matched to a gene: 5. The CDR3 has 15 residues. CDR3 coding DNA: TGTGCCAGCAGCTTGGCCGCAGGGGGCAGCGGGGAGCTGTTTTTT. As protein: CASSLAAGGSGELFF. The full variable domain, its missing parts supplied by reference TRBV5-4 and TRBJ2-2, is ETGVTQSPTHLIKTRGQQVTLRCSSQSGHNTVSWYQQALGQGPQFIFQYYREEENGRGNFPPRFSGLQFPNYSSELNVNALELDDSALYLCASSLAAGGSGELFFGEGSRLTVL.

This clone has only one observation. The chain carries TRBV2 and TRBJ2-5; maybe TRBD2 (6 bases). The J call may be faulty, since TRBJ2-7 better matches the DNA end. Germline V gene lookup returns CDR1 SNHLY and CDR2 FYNNEI. The CDR3 length is 13 residues. CDR3: CASRKGLFYEQYF. For the CDR3, the DNA is TGTGCCAGCAGAAAGGGACTGTTCTACGAGCAGTACTTC.

The chain employs TRBV27 and TRBJ2-1; 13 bases line up with TRBD2. V shed 7 bases, J shed 6 bases, and the junction held 6 bases outside the gene matches. This CDR3 is 15 amino acids long. Germline-derived CDR1 and CDR2 are MNHEY and SMNVEV (reference sequence). In DNA, the CDR3 is TGTGCCAGCACCCAACTAGCGGGAGGGTCCAATGAGCAGTTCTTC. Its protein product is CASTQLAGGSNEQFF.

The gene calls are TRBV6-1 and TRBJ2-7, with D unclear. Germline CDR1 is MNHNS and CDR2 is SASEGT. This CDR3 contains 9 residues. V was shortened by 8 bases and J by 4 bases, with 3 bases between the two germline ends. This CDR3 reads CASGYEQYF. The CDR3 coding sequence is TGTGCCAGCGGTTACGAGCAGTACTTC.

This chain connects TRBV27 to TRBJ2-7; D call uncertain. The CDR3 is 14 amino acids. V lost 3 bases to trimming and J lost 6 bases, with 15 bases between them. Germline CDR1 and CDR2: MNHEY and SMNVEV (reference sequence). DNA for the CDR3: TGTGCCAGCAGTTTTCTATCAGCCGGTTCCGAGCAGTACTTC. It encodes CASSFLSAGSEQYF.

J is TRBJ2-7 and V is TRBV15, with D possibly TRBD1 on 6 matching bases. Germline V CDR1 and CDR2: LNHNV, YYDKDF (reference sequence). This CDR3 is 19 amino acids long. V dropped 2 bases and J dropped 0 bases, with 23 bases sitting between them. The CDR3 DNA reads as TGTGCCACCAGCAGATTTGGGGGCCCAACGACGCCGAGCTCCTACGAGCAGTACTTC. Translated, it gives CATSRFGGPTTPSSYEQYF.

The chain recombines TRBV29-1 with TRBJ2-1; no clear D. The CDR3 has 14 residues. V was trimmed by 6 bases and J by 0 bases, leaving 12 bases between them. Germline values: CDR1 SQVTM, CDR2 ANQGSEA. This CDR3 reads CSVITVSSYNEQFF. The CDR3 nucleotides read TGCAGCGTAATAACAGTAAGCTCCTACAATGAGCAGTTCTTC.

The chain combines TRBV19 with TRBJ2-7; perhaps TRBD1 as D (8 bases). The CDR3 is 14 residues long. Per the germline V gene, CDR1 is LNHDA and CDR2 is SQIVND (reference sequence). Trimming shortened V by 3 bases and J by 5 bases, and 14 bases separated the two germline ends. DNA for the CDR3: TGTGCCAGTAGTATCGGACAGGGAGGGGACGAGCAGTACTTC. Its protein product is CASSIGQGGDEQYF.

The chain recombines TRBV7-9 with TRBJ1-2; TRBD1 might be the D (5 bases). The CDR3 contains 13 residues. Trimming removed 1 base at V and 4 bases at J, with 7 bases between. Looked up from germline, CDR1 is SEHNR and CDR2 is FQNEAQ (reference sequence). Here the CDR3 reads CASSLDRIYGYTF. As DNA, the CDR3 is TGTGCCAGCAGCTTAGACAGGATCTATGGCTACACCTTC.

V and J are TRBV19 and TRBJ1-5; tentative D call: TRBD1 (5 bases). Trimming pared 6 bases from V and 7 bases from J, leaving 22 bases between. Germline CDR1 is LNHDA and CDR2 is SQIVND (reference sequence). The CDR3 runs 16 residues. The CDR3 sequence: CASSSLLQDPRQPQHF. DNA of the CDR3: TGTGCCAGTAGCTCTCTGTTACAGGACCCCAGGCAGCCCCAGCATTTT.

This chain connects TRBV28 to TRBJ1-1; 9 bases fit TRBD1. Germline CDR1 is MDHEN and CDR2 is SYDVKM. Trimming removed 11 bases from V and 4 bases from J; junction bases left unmatched: 11. This CDR3 is 14 amino acids long. CDR3 sequence: CAATYRGRGTEAFF. In nucleotides, the CDR3 is TGTGCCGCAACCTACAGGGGGCGGGGCACTGAAGCTTTCTTT.

The chain joins TRBV9 to TRBJ1-1; D is possibly TRBD1 (6 bases). Germline V gene data show CDR1 as SGDLS and CDR2 as YYNGEE. The V end was cut by 0 bases, the J end by 3 bases, with 9 bases between. CDR3 length: 14 amino acids. CDR3 DNA: TGTGCCAGCAGCGTAGGAGGGGGGCACACTGAAGCTTTCTTT. Protein: CASSVGGGHTEAFF.

The CDR3 sequence: CASSVDGSGSLNEQFF. As DNA, the CDR3 is TGTGCCAGCAGCGTAGATGGTAGCGGGAGTCTTAATGAGCAGTTCTTC. J is TRBJ2-1 and V is TRBV9, with TRBD2 identical over 9 bases. CDR1 and CDR2 (germline): SGDLS, YYNGEE. V was pared by 0 bases and J by 7 bases, with 8 bases of the junction left unmatched. The CDR3 contains 16 residues.

V gene TRBV6-5 combines with J gene TRBJ1-1, with a weak D call TRBD1 (5 bases). The CDR3 is 13 residues long. Germline-derived CDR1 and CDR2 are MNHEY and SVGAGI. Trimming cost V 7 bases and J 4 bases, with 13 bases left between them. The CDR3 nucleotides read TGTGCCAGCACGGCAGGGTCGACCACTGAAGCTTTCTTT. Protein product: CASTAGSTTEAFF.

This chain joins TRBV28 and TRBJ1-6; the match to TRBD1 covers 7 bases. The CDR3 has 13 amino acids. After removal of 8 bases from V and 8 bases from J, the junction contained 6 bases not matched to a gene. From germline, CDR1 is MDHEN and CDR2 SYDVKM. DNA for the CDR3: TGTGCCAGCGCCGGTACAGGGGATTCACCCCTCCACTTT. This translates into CASAGTGDSPLHF.

The rearrangement joins TRBV11-2 to TRBJ2-6; D ambiguous. This CDR3 contains 18 residues. Looked up from germline, CDR1 is SGHAT and CDR2 is FQNNGV. Trimming took 2 bases from V and 1 from J, leaving 15 bases between them. CDR3 sequence reads: CASSLLWVNFSGANVLTF. CDR3 DNA sequence: TGTGCCAGCAGCTTACTGTGGGTAAATTTTTCTGGGGCCAACGTCCTGACTTTC.

V is TRBV11-2 and J is TRBJ2-7, with a tentative D call TRBD2 (7 bases). With 5 bases removed from V and 3 bases from J, the gap between germline ends came to 23 bases. The CDR3 spans 17 residues. Germline CDR1 and CDR2: SGHAT and FQNNGV. CDR3 amino acids: CASSPAVGEGDFYEQYF. CDR3 nucleotide sequence: TGTGCCAGCAGCCCCGCCGTGGGGGAGGGGGACTTCTACGAGCAGTACTTC.

J is TRBJ1-1 and V is TRBV5-4; tentatively, D is TRBD1 (6 bases). CDR1 and CDR2 (germline): SGHNT, YYREEE (reference sequence). CDR3 size: 14 residues. V was trimmed by 0 bases and J by 4 bases, leaving 10 bases between them. CDR3: CASSLGGARTEAFF. In DNA form, the CDR3 reads TGTGCCAGCAGCTTGGGGGGGGCGCGCACTGAAGCTTTCTTT.

The chain recombines TRBV19 with TRBJ2-2; possibly TRBD1 or TRBD2 for D (6 bases each). From germline, CDR1 is LNHDA and CDR2 SQIVND (reference sequence). Deletions cut 6 bases from V and 3 bases from J, with 11 bases between. This CDR3 is built from 14 residues. The DNA for the CDR3 is TGTGCCAGTAGGCTAAGGGGGGACACCGGGGAGCTGTTTTTT. Its translation: CASRLRGDTGELFF.

The gene calls are TRBV5-5 and TRBJ2-5; D is perhaps TRBD1 (7 bases). Germline values: CDR1 SGHKS, CDR2 YYEKEE (reference sequence). This CDR3 is 15 amino acids long. Between the trimmed V and J ends, which lost 4 bases and 2 bases, there was a span of 15 bases. The DNA for the CDR3 is TGTGCCAGCAGCGAAGGGAGGACAGGACAAGAGACCCAGTACTTC. The encoded protein is CASSEGRTGQETQYF.

This clone has only one observation. The chain couples TRBV7-9 to TRBJ2-1; the match to TRBD2 covers 12 bases. After removal of 2 bases from V and 5 bases from J, the junction contained 7 bases not matched to a gene. Germline V CDR1 and CDR2: SEHNR, FQNEAQ (reference sequence). This CDR3 comprises 17 residues. CDR3 nucleotides: TGTGCCAGCAGCTTACTAGCGGGAGGGCCAAGCGACAATGAGCAGTTCTTC. The encoded protein is CASSLLAGGPSDNEQFF.

The chain is built from TRBV2 and TRBJ1-4; D is undetermined. With 3 bases removed from V and 4 bases from J, the gap between germline ends came to 9 bases. This CDR3 has 14 amino acids. The germline V gene encodes CDR1 SNHLY and CDR2 FYNNEI. DNA of the CDR3: TGTGCCAGCAGTGAGTCGGGGATTAATGAAAAACTGTTTTTT. Translating gives CASSESGINEKLFF.

The CDR3 is CASSLPTLAGGVEQFF. CDR3 nucleotides: TGTGCCAGCAGTCTACCAACTCTAGCGGGAGGTGTTGAACAGTTCTTC. The chain recombines TRBV28 with TRBJ2-1; TRBD2 aligns across 11 bases. The V gene's germline CDR1 is MDHEN and CDR2 SYDVKM. The CDR3 contains 16 residues. The J segment lost 13 bases and the V segment lost 5 bases, leaving 16 bases of the junction unmatched.

The chain combines TRBV4-2 with TRBJ2-1; D uncertain. CDR3 length: 12 amino acids. V gave up 4 bases and J gave up 5 bases, with 6 bases separating them. In germline, CDR1 is LGHNA, CDR2 YNFKEQ. CDR3 protein: CASSPNNNEQFF. CDR3 bases: TGTGCCAGCAGCCCCAATAACAATGAGCAGTTCTTC.

This chain uses TRBV19 with TRBJ2-5, with 7 bases identical to TRBD2. CDR1 and CDR2 from the germline V gene are LNHDA and SQIVND (reference sequence). V shed 10 bases, J shed 5 bases, and the junction held 4 bases outside the gene matches. This CDR3 has 11 residues. CDR3 nucleotide sequence: TGTGCCACCAACGGGGGGGAGACCCAGTACTTC. Translated, it gives CATNGGETQYF.

This chain links TRBV27 with TRBJ2-1; 11 bases are a match to TRBD2. The CDR3 is 13 amino acids. Germline V gives CDR1 MNHEY, CDR2 SMNVEV (reference sequence). V shed 3 bases and J 12 bases; nucleotides not matched to a gene: 4. In DNA form, the CDR3 reads TGTGCCAGCAGTTTTCAGACTAGCGGGATGCAGTTCTTC. The encoded protein is CASSFQTSGMQFF.